A single sample gave rise to the 4 T cell receptor beta chains below, sequenced in a study of shared clonotypes between healthy human individuals. Method: immunoSEQ multiplex PCR; TCRdb's copy keeps in-frame clones and lacks some. The sample lists more than 1,200,000 clones, about 98.5% occurring once. The sample consisted of naive CD4+ T cells sorted from blood. Regarding subset: CD45RA+ positively selected. The receptors stem from a man between 25 and 39 years old in good health.

The J gene is TRBJ2-7, the V gene TRBV21-1; TRBD1, as called in the table, went unchecked against the DNA. TRBV21-1 is a pseudogene segment. The CDR3 is 15 amino acids. DNA for the CDR3: TGTGCCAGCAGCTCACGCCGGGACAGGGGTAACGAGCAGTACTTC. Residues: CASSSRRDRGNEQYF.

The V gene is TRBV19, the J gene TRBJ2-3; 9 bases are shared with TRBD2. The J segment lost 6 bases and the V segment lost 3 bases, leaving 7 bases of the junction unmatched. In germline, CDR1 is LNHDA, CDR2 SQIVND (reference sequence). CDR3 length: 15 residues. CDR3 sequence reads: CASSISGSFVDTQYF. The CDR3 nucleotides read TGTGCCAGTAGTATTAGCGGGAGTTTTGTTGATACGCAGTATTTT.

This clone appeared once. The gene calls are TRBV19 and TRBJ2-1; TRBD2 matches 11 bases. This CDR3 contains 17 residues. The ends lost 0 bases at V and 4 bases at J; junction bases unmatched: 5. Per germline, CDR1 LNHDA and CDR2 SQIVND (reference sequence). CDR3 residues: CASSIDLLAGEYNEQFF. The DNA of the CDR3 is TGTGCCAGTAGTATAGACCTACTAGCGGGAGAATACAATGAGCAGTTCTTC.

The chain has TRBV10-3 and TRBJ2-5, with D perhaps being TRBD1 or TRBD2 (5 bases each). There are 18 residues in the CDR3. V dropped 3 bases and J dropped 5 bases, with 25 bases sitting between them. The germline V gene encodes CDR1 ENHRY and CDR2 SYGVKD. CDR3 in amino acids: CAISDKLGTQGMGETQYF. As DNA, the CDR3 is TGTGCCATCAGTGACAAACTCGGGACGCAAGGGATGGGGGAGACCCAGTACTTC.